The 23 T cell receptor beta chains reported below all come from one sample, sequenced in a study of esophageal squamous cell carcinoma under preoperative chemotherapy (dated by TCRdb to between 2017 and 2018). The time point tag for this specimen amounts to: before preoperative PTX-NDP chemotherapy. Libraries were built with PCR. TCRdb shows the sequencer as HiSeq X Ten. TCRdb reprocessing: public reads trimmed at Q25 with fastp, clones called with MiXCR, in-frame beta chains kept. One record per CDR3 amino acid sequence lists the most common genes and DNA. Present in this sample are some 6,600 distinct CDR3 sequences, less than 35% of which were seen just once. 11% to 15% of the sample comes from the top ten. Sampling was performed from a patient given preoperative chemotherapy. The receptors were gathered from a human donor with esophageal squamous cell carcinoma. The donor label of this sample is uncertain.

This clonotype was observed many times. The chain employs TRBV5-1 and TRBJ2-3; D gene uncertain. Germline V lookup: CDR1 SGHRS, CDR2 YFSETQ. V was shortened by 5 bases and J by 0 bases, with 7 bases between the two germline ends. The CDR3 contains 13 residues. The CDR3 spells CASRETSTDTQYF. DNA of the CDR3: TGCGCCAGCAGAGAGACTAGCACAGATACGCAGTATTTT.

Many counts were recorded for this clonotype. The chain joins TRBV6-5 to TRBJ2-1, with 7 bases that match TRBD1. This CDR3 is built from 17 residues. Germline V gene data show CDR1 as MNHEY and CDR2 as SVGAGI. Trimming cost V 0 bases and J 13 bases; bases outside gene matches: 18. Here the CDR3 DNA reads TGTGCCAGCAGTTACTCGAACGTTGGGACAGACCAAGAGACCCAGTTCTTC. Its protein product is CASSYSNVGTDQETQFF.

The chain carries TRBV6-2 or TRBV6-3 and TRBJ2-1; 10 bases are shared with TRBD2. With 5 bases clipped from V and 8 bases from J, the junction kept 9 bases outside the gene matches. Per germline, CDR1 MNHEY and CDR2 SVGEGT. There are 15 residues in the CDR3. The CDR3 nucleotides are TGTGCCAGCAGTCTTCTAGCGGGAGTTGTCGATGAGCAGTTCTTC. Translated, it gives CASSLLAGVVDEQFF.

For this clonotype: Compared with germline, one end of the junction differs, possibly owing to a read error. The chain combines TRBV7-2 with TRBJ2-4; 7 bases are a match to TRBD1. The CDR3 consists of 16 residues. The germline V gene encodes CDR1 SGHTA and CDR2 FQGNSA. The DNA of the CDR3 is TGTGCCAGCAGCCGAGGGCACAGGGGAAATGGAGAGATTCAGGAGTTC. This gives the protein CASSRGHRGNGEIQEF.

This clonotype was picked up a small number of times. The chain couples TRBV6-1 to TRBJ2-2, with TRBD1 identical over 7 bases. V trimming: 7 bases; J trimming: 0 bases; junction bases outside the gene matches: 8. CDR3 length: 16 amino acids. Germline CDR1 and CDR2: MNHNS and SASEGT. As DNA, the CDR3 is TGTGCCAGCAATAAAGAGGGGGCTGCGAACACCGGGGAGCTGTTTTTT. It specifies CASNKEGAANTGELFF.

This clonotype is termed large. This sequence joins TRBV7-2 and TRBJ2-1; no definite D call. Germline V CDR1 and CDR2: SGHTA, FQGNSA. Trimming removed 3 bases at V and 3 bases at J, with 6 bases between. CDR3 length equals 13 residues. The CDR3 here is CASSLDFYNEQFF. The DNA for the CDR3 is TGTGCCAGCAGCTTGGATTTCTACAATGAGCAGTTCTTC.

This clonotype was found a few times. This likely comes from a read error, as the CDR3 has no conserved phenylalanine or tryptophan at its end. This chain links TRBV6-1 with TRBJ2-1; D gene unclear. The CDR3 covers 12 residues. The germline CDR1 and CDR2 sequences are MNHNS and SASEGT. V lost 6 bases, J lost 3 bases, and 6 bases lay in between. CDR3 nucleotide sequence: TGTGCCAGCAGGCCCAACTACAATGAGCAGTTCTTG. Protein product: CASRPNYNEQFL.

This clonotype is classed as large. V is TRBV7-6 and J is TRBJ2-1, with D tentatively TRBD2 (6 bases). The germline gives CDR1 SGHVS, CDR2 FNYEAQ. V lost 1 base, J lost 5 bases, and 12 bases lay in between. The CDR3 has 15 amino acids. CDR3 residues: CASSLGGKNNNEQFF. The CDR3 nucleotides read TGTGCCAGCAGCTTAGGCGGGAAGAACAACAATGAGCAGTTCTTC.

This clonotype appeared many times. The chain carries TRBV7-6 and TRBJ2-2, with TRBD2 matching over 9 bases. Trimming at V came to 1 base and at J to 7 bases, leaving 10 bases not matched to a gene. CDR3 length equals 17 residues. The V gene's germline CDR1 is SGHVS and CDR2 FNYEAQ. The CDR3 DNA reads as TGTGCCAGCAGCTTAGGAGCGGGAGGCCCCGGAAGCGGGGAGCTGTTTTTT. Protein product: CASSLGAGGPGSGELFF.

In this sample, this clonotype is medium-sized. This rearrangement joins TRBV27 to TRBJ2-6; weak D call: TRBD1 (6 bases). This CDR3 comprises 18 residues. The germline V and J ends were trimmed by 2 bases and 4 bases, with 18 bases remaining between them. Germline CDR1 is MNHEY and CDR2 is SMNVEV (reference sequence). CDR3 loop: CASSLTWGPAWGANVLTF. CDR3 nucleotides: TGTGCCAGCAGTTTAACCTGGGGGCCGGCCTGGGGGGCCAACGTCCTGACTTTC.

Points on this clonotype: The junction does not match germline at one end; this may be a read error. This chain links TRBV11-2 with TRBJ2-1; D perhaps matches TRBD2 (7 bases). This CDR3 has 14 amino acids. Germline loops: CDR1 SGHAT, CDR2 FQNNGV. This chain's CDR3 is CARSSRGGYNEQFF. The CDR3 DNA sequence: TGTGCCAGGAGCTCTAGGGGGGGCTACAATGAGCAGTTCTTC.

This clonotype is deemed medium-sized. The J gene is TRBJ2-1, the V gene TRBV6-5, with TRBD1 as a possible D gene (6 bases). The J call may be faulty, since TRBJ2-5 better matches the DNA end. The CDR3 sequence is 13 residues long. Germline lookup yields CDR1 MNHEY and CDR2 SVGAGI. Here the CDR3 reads CASGTGHWETQYF. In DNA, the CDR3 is TGTGCCAGCGGAACAGGGCATTGGGAGACCCAGTACTTC.

Here the CDR3 reads CASSPSGKSYEQYF. The CDR3 nucleotides read TGTGCCAGCAGCCCTAGCGGGAAAAGCTACGAGCAGTACTTC. This chain joins TRBV11-2 and TRBJ2-1; 9 bases map to TRBD2. The J call may be mistaken, given a closer DNA end match to TRBJ2-7. This CDR3 region has 14 residues. CDR1 is SGHAT, CDR2 FQNNGV, per germline.

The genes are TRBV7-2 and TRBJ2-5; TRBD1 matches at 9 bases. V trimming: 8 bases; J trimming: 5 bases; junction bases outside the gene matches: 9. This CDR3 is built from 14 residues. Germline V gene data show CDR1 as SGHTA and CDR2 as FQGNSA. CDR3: CASGWDRDTETQYF. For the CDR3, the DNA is TGTGCCAGCGGGTGGGACAGGGACACGGAGACCCAGTACTTC.

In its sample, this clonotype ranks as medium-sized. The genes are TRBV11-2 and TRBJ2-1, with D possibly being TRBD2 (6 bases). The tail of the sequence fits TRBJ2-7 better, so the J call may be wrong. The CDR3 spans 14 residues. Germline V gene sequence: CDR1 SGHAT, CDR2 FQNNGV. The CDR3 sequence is CASSLGLAPYEQYF. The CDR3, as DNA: TGTGCCAGCAGCTTAGGGCTAGCGCCCTACGAGCAGTACTTC.

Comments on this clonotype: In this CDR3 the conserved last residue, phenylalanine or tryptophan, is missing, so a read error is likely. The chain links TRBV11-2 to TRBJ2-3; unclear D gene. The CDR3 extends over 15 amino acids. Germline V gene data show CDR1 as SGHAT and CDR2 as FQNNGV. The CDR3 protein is CASSLGSAVRRTQYV. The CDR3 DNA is TGTGCGAGCAGCTTAGGGTCAGCCGTGAGGCGTACGCAGTATGTT.

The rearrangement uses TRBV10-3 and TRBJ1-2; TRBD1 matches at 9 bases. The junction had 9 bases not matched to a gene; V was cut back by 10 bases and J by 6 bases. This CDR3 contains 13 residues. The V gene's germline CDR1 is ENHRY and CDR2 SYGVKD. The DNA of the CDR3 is TGTGCCACCCTAAAACAGGGGGCAGATGGCTACACCTTC. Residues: CATLKQGADGYTF.

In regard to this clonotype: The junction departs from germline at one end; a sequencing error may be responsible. This CDR3 reads CASGPGQGGDTQCF. The CDR3 DNA sequence: TGTGCCAGCGGCCCAGGACAGGGGGGAGATACGCAGTGTTTT. This sequence joins TRBV7-2 and TRBJ2-3; TRBD1 aligns across 10 bases. The CDR3 runs to 14 residues. The V gene's germline CDR1 is SGHTA and CDR2 FQGNSA. Full variable domain (rest looked up from reference TRBV7-2 and TRBJ2-3): GAGVSQSPSNKVTEKGKDVELRCDPISGHTALYWYRQSLGQGLEFLIYFQGNSAPDKSGLPSDRFSAERTGGSVSTLTIQRTQQEDSAVYLCASGPGQGGDTQCFGPGTRLTVL.

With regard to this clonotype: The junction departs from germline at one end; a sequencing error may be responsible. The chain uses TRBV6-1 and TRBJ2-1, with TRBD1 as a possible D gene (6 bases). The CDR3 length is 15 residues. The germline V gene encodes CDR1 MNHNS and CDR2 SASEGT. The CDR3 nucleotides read TGTGCGAGCAGTAAGAGGGGGAGCTCCTACAAGGAGCAGTTCTTC. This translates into CASSKRGSSYKEQFF.

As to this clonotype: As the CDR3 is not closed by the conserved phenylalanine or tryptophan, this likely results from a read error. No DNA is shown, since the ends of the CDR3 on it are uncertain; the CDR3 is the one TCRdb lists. The CDR3: CASGLGVAGGLEDTQCV. The V gene is TRBV11-3, the J gene TRBJ2-3; TRBD2, the table's D call, was not compared with the DNA. The CDR3 adds up to 17 amino acids, both ends counted. Germline V gene data show CDR1 as SGHNT and CDR2 as YENEEA.

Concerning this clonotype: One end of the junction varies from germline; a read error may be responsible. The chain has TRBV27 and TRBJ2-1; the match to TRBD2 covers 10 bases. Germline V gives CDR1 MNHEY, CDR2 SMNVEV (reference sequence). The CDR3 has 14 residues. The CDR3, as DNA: TGTGGCAGCAGTGTTGAGCGGGAGGGTAATGAGCAGTTCTTC. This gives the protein CGSSVEREGNEQFF.

The DNA of the CDR3 is TGTGCCAGCAGCGCAGGGACTAGCGGGCCCTACGAGCAGTACTTC. Translation: CASSAGTSGPYEQYF. The genes are TRBV11-2 and TRBJ2-5; 12 bases align to TRBD2. The end of the DNA fits TRBJ2-7 better, so the J call may be wrong. Germline CDR1 reads SGHAT; CDR2 reads FQNNGV. The CDR3 sequence is 15 residues long.

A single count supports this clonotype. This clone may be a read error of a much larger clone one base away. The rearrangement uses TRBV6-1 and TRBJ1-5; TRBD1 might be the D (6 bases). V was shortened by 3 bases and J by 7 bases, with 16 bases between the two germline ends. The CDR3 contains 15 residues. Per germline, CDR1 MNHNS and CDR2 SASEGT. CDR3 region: CASSDQGGHSQPQHF. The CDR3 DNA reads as TGTGCCAGCAGTGATCAAGGGGGACATAGCCAGCCCCAGCATTTT.